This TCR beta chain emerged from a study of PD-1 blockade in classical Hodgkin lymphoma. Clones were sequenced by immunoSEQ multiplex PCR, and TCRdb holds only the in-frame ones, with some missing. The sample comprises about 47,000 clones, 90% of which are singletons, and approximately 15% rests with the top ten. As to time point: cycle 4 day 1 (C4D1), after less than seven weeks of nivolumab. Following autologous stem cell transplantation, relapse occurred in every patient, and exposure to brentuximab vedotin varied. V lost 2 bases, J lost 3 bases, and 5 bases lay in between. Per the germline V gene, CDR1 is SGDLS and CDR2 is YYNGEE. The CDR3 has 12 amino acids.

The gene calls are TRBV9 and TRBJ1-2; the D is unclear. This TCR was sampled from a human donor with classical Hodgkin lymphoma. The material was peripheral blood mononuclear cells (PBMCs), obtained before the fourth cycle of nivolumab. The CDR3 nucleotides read TGTGCCAGCAGCGTGCAAGACTATGGCTACACCTTC. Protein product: CASSVQDYGYTF.